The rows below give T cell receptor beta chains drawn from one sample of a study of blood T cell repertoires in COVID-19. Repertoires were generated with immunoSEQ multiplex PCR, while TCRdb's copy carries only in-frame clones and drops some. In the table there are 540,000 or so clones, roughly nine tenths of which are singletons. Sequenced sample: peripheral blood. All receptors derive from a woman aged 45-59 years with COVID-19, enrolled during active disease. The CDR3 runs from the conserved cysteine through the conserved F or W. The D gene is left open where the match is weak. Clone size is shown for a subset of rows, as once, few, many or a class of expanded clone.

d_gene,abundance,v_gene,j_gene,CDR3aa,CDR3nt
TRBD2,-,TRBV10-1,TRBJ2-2,CASKPAGAGELFF,TGCGCCAGCAAACCCGCGGGGGCCGGGGAGCTGTTTTTT
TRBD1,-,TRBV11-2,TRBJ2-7,CASSSGTGAYEQYF,TGTGCCAGCAGCTCCGGGACAGGGGCCTACGAGCAGTACTTC
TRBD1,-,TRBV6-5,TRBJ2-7,CASGRRAGQGVEQYF,TGTGCCAGCGGCCGAAGGGCAGGACAGGGGGTCGAGCAGTACTTC
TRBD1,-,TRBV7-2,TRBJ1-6,CASSPGTGYNSPLHF,TGTGCCAGCAGCCCAGGGACAGGGTATAATTCACCCCTCCACTTT
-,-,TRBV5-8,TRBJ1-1,CASSLSPGLMNTEAFF,TGTGCCAGCAGCTTGTCCCCGGGTCTGATGAACACTGAAGCTTTCTTT
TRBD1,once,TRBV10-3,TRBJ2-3,CAIQRDRNTDTQYF,TGTGCCATTCAGAGGGACAGAAACACAGATACGCAGTATTTT
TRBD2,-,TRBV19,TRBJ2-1,CASNGLAGYQSSYNEQFF,TGTGCCAGTAACGGACTAGCGGGTTACCAGAGCTCCTACAATGAGCAGTTCTTC
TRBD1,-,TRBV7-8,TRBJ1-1,CASSRPGQGAHTEAFF,TGTGCCAGCAGCCGTCCGGGACAGGGGGCGCACACTGAAGCTTTCTTT
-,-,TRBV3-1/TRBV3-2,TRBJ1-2,CASSQRIGNYGYTF,TGTGCCAGCAGCCAACGAATCGGGAACTATGGCTACACCTTC
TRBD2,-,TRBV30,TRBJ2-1,CASSGGDQTEQFF,TGTGCCTCCAGCGGGGGGGATCAGACTGAGCAGTTCTTC
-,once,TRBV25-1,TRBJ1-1,CASSAQGYTEAFF,TGTGCCAGCAGCGCACAGGGCTACACTGAAGCTTTCTTT
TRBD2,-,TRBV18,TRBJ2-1,CASSLGLAPNEQFF,TGTGCCAGCTCACTAGGACTAGCTCCCAATGAGCAGTTCTTC
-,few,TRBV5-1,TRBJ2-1,CASSLGLTNEQFF,TGCGCCAGCAGCTTGGGACTAACCAATGAGCAGTTCTTC
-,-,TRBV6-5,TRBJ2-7,CATSEGFYEQYF,TGTGCCACCTCGGAGGGGTTCTACGAGCAGTACTTC
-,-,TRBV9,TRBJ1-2,CASSSRLGGRSYGYTF,TGTGCCAGCAGTTCAAGATTAGGAGGCCGCTCCTATGGCTACACCTTC
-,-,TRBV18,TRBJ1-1,CASAGVNKNTEAFF,TGTGCCAGCGCAGGGGTCAATAAAAACACTGAAGCTTTCTTT
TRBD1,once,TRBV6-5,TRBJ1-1,CASSYSLSGGTEAFF,TGTGCCAGCAGTTACTCGCTGTCAGGGGGCACTGAAGCTTTCTTT
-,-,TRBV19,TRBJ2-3,CASSSLQGIYTDTQYF,TGTGCCAGTAGTAGTCTCCAGGGGATCTACACAGATACGCAGTATTTT
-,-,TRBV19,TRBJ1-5,CASSIAGFEPQHF,TGTGCCAGTAGTATAGCGGGGTTTGAGCCCCAGCATTTT
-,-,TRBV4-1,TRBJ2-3,CASSHPETQDTQYF,TGCGCCAGCAGCCACCCAGAGACACAAGATACGCAGTATTTT
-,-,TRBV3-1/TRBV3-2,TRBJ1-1,CASSPPSYQGGRLNTEAFF,TGTGCCAGCAGCCCACCTTCCTATCAAGGGGGACGCTTAAACACTGAAGCTTTCTTT
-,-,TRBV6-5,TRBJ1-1,CASSASGGYTEAFF,TGTGCCAGCAGCGCTTCGGGAGGGTACACTGAAGCTTTCTTT
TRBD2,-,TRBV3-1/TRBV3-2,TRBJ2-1,CASSQVVGREFF,TGTGCCAGCAGCCAAGTCGTGGGGAGGGAGTTCTTC
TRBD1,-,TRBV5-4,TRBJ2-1,CASSSGTGGNEQFF,TGTGCCAGCAGCTCTGGGACAGGGGGCAATGAGCAGTTCTTC
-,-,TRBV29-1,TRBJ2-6,CSVGESGANVLTF,TGCAGCGTTGGAGAGAGCGGGGCCAACGTCCTGACTTTC
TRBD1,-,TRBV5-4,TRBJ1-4,CASSPRQGRAANEKLFF,TGTGCCAGCAGCCCCCGACAGGGGAGAGCGGCTAATGAAAAACTGTTTTTT
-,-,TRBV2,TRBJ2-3,CASSEQKDTGTPTLPLTDTQYF,TGTGCCAGCAGTGAACAGAAAGACACCGGGACACCTACTCTTCCCCTCACAGATACGCAGTATTTT
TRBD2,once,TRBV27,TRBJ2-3,CASSLPPGRGTDTQYF,TGTGCCAGCAGTTTACCCCCCGGGAGGGGCACAGATACGCAGTATTTT
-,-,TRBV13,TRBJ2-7,CASSLGLGRKVQYF,TGTGCCAGCAGCTTAGGCCTGGGCAGGAAGGTACAGTACTTC
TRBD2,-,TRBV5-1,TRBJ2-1,CASSLALGSGGADEQFF,TGCGCCAGCAGCTTGGCCTTGGGTAGCGGGGGGGCCGATGAGCAGTTCTTC
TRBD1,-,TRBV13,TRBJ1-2,CASSSRTGEGGGYTF,TGTGCCAGCAGCTCCCGGACAGGGGAGGGAGGTGGCTACACCTTC
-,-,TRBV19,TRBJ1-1,CASSIGLGGITEAFF,TGTGCCAGTAGTATTGGCTTAGGGGGTATCACTGAAGCTTTCTTT
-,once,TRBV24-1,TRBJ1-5,CATSDSHNQPQHF,TGTGCCACCAGCGACAGCCACAATCAGCCCCAGCATTTT
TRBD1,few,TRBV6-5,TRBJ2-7,CASTRGTGASYEQYF,TGTGCCAGCACCAGGGGGACAGGGGCGTCCTACGAGCAGTACTTC
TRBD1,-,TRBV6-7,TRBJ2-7,CASSYLPLGPGTGDYEQYF,TGTGCCAGCAGTTACCTACCCCTCGGGCCGGGGACAGGCGACTACGAGCAGTACTTC